A single sample is the source of the 21 T cell receptor beta chains below, sequenced in a study of T cells in Graves' hyperthyroidism and ophthalmopathy. It was RNA transcripts that yielded the amplified TCR beta CDR3 regions. An initial round of RT-PCR targeting the TCR CDR3 relied on the HTBI primer set. TCRdb called the multiplex PCR reads again in MiXCR, with one record for every CDR3 protein. The table includes more than 650,000 distinct CDR3 sequences, 14% detected once. The sample taken for sequencing was blood. These receptors were obtained from a woman between 18 and 29 years old with Graves' hyperthyroidism.

This clonotype was observed a handful of times. The rearrangement joins TRBV19 to TRBJ2-1; D might be TRBD2 (6 bases). This CDR3 has 16 residues. The V end was cut by 4 bases, the J end by 5 bases, with 18 bases between. Germline CDR1 reads LNHDA; CDR2 reads SQIVND (reference sequence). CDR3 sequence (DNA): TGTGCCAGTAGTAGGGGACGACTAGAGGGCCACAATGAGCAGTTCTTC. Amino acid sequence: CASSRGRLEGHNEQFF.

Details on this clonotype: A read error may explain this, as a much larger clone is one base away. The chain couples TRBV7-9 to TRBJ1-5; maybe TRBD1 (5 bases). Per germline, CDR1 SEHNR and CDR2 FQNEAQ (reference sequence). The CDR3 covers 16 residues. In DNA form, the CDR3 reads TGTGCCAGCAGCCCAGCGGGGGGAACGAGCAATCATCCCCAGCATTTT. Translating it yields CASSPAGGTSNHPQHF.

The sample holds a few counts of this clonotype. V usage is TRBV30 and J usage is TRBJ2-1, with D possibly being TRBD1 or TRBD2 (5 bases each). The CDR3 is made up of 13 amino acids. V was pared by 8 bases and J by 7 bases, with 18 bases between. Germline values: CDR1 GTSNPN, CDR2 SVGIG (reference sequence). CDR3 sequence (DNA): TGTGCCCTTACACGAGGGGTTACAAATGAGCAGTTCTTC. Translation gives CALTRGVTNEQFF.

V is TRBV20-1 and J is TRBJ2-1, with D perhaps matching TRBD2 (6 bases). Germline V lookup: CDR1 DFQATT, CDR2 SNEGSKA (reference sequence). Deletions cut 2 bases from V and 0 bases from J, with 23 bases between. CDR3 size: 19 residues. CDR3 in DNA: TGCAGTGCTAGATGGTTAGCGGCAACTTTTCTAGTCTCCTACAATGAGCAGTTCTTC. Protein: CSARWLAATFLVSYNEQFF.

The rearrangement joins TRBV29-1 to TRBJ1-2; 8 bases line up with TRBD1. The V segment lost 4 bases and the J segment 6 bases; nucleotides outside the gene matches: 1. In germline, CDR1 is SQVTM, CDR2 ANQGSEA. The CDR3 runs 11 residues. CDR3 bases: TGCAGCGTTGGGACAGGGAATGGCTACACCTTC. Translation gives CSVGTGNGYTF.

The chain uses TRBV5-1 and TRBJ1-1; D not resolved. Germline V gene data show CDR1 as SGHRS and CDR2 as YFSETQ. Deletions cut 6 bases from V and 7 bases from J, with 16 bases between. This CDR3 spans 13 amino acids. CDR3 in amino acids: CASMYSWGFEAFF. CDR3 sequence (DNA): TGCGCCAGCATGTATTCTTGGGGATTTGAAGCTTTCTTT.

The J gene is TRBJ2-1, the V gene TRBV20-1; 7 nucleotides line up with TRBD2. CDR3 length: 16 amino acids. The ends lost 6 bases at V and 0 bases at J; junction bases unmatched: 11. Germline CDR1 and CDR2: DFQATT and SNEGSKA (reference sequence). CDR3 in DNA: TGCAGTGCCAAGAACCTAGCGGTCAGCTCCTACAATGAGCAGTTCTTC. It is translated as CSAKNLAVSSYNEQFF.

This clonotype showed up just a few times. The rearrangement joins TRBV9 to TRBJ1-1; 8 bases are shared with TRBD1. There are 15 residues in the CDR3. J lost 5 bases, V lost 0 bases, and 6 bases had no gene match. Germline V gene sequence: CDR1 SGDLS, CDR2 YYNGEE. The CDR3, as DNA: TGTGCCAGCAGCGTAGCAACAGGGGGGGGGACTGAAGCTTTCTTT. Protein: CASSVATGGGTEAFF.

In this sample, this clonotype turned up many times. The chain combines TRBV4-3 with TRBJ2-1, with D hard to call. CDR1 and CDR2 from the germline V gene are LGHNA and YSLEER. The V end was cut by 0 bases, the J end by 3 bases, with 9 bases between. The CDR3 runs to 15 residues. The CDR3 sequence: CASSQDLRVYNEQFF. CDR3 DNA: TGCGCCAGCAGCCAAGATCTTAGGGTCTACAATGAGCAGTTCTTC.

The CDR3 loop reads CATRRGRNTGELFF. The CDR3 DNA follows: TGTGCCACCCGGCGGGGCCGGAACACCGGGGAGCTGTTTTTT. V and J are TRBV19 and TRBJ2-2; perhaps TRBD2 as D (6 bases). Germline CDR1 is LNHDA and CDR2 is SQIVND (reference sequence). The V gene lost 10 bases and the J gene lost 1 base, with 13 bases spanning the gap. The CDR3 extends over 14 amino acids.

The chain uses TRBV10-2 and TRBJ2-7; 9 bases are shared with TRBD2. CDR1 and CDR2 from the germline V gene are WSHSY and SAAADI. This CDR3 has 15 amino acids. V shed 2 bases and J 4 bases; nucleotides not matched to a gene: 6. The CDR3 is CASSEEAGGLYEQYF. CDR3 coding DNA: TGCGCCAGCAGTGAGGAAGCGGGGGGACTTTACGAGCAGTACTTC.

This clonotype was observed a handful of times. V is TRBV6-1 and J is TRBJ2-1, with D uncertain. Trimming pared 7 bases from V and 3 bases from J, leaving 16 bases between. The CDR3 has 15 residues. Germline V CDR1 and CDR2: MNHNS, SASEGT. In DNA form, the CDR3 reads TGTGCCAGCAAGGCTCACCACCGGAGCTACAATGAGCAGTTCTTC. Translating gives CASKAHHRSYNEQFF.

This clonotype has ten or more counts. The genes are TRBV7-9 and TRBJ1-1; D is unresolved. Per the germline V gene, CDR1 is SEHNR and CDR2 is FQNEAQ (reference sequence). Trimming stripped 1 base from V and 3 bases from J, with 9 bases between. There are 14 residues in the CDR3. Here the CDR3 reads CASSLVGEYTEAFF. The DNA for the CDR3 is TGTGCCAGCAGCTTAGTAGGCGAGTACACTGAAGCTTTCTTT.

The gene calls are TRBV6-1 and TRBJ1-4; D unresolved. The CDR3 sequence is 15 residues long. V lost 7 bases and J lost 3, with 15 bases in between. Germline assignment: CDR1 MNHNS and CDR2 SASEGT. CDR3 DNA: TGTGCCAGCAAAGTCGCCCTGGGCCCTAATGAAAAACTGTTTTTT. Translation: CASKVALGPNEKLFF.

The CDR3, as DNA: TGCGCCAGCAGCCGACCGCCCGGGGCGGATCGGGCAGATACGCAGTATTTT. Translation: CASSRPPGADRADTQYF. The chain joins TRBV4-1 to TRBJ2-3; D assignment may be TRBD1 or TRBD2 (5 bases each). V lost 4 bases to trimming and J lost 4 bases, with 21 bases between them. CDR1 is MGHRA, CDR2 YSYEKL, per germline. The CDR3 is 17 residues long.

The chain couples TRBV29-1 to TRBJ2-5; 7 bases agree with TRBD2. CDR3 length: 14 residues. With V trimmed by 0 bases and J by 4 bases, 5 bases remained unmatched. Germline-derived CDR1 and CDR2 are SQVTM and ANQGSEA. The CDR3 DNA reads as TGCAGCGTTGAAGATCGGGGGGAAGTAGAGACCCAGTACTTC. Translated: CSVEDRGEVETQYF.

This clonotype appeared many times. The chain's CDR3 is CASSPVDSNQPQHF. CDR3 nucleotide sequence: TGTGCCAGCTCACCGGTGGACAGCAATCAGCCCCAGCATTTT. The rearrangement uses TRBV18 and TRBJ1-5; D is unresolved. CDR1 and CDR2 from the germline V gene are KGHSH and LQKENI. The CDR3 consists of 14 residues. V was trimmed by 3 bases and J by 1 base, leaving 7 bases between them.

On this clonotype itself: An end of the junction does not agree with germline; a read error may underlie this. The genes are TRBV5-1 and TRBJ1-3; perhaps TRBD1 as D (5 bases). The CDR3 consists of 18 residues. Germline CDR1 and CDR2: SGHRS and YFSETQ. The CDR3 nucleotides are TGCGCCAGCAGTTTGGATGGGGCAAGGGGATCCTCTGGAAACACCATATATTTT. It specifies CASSLDGARGSSGNTIYF.

This clonotype was seen at least ten times. The rearrangement links TRBV28 to TRBJ2-3; a weak D match, TRBD2 (6 bases). The CDR3 is 15 residues long. Looked up from germline, CDR1 is MDHEN and CDR2 is SYDVKM. V lost 2 bases to trimming and J lost 0 bases, with 9 bases between them. CDR3: CASSLASESTDTQYF. In nucleotides, the CDR3 is TGTGCCAGCAGTTTAGCTAGCGAAAGCACAGATACGCAGTATTTT.

This clonotype has just a few counts. This chain connects TRBV29-1 to TRBJ2-1; D unresolved. The germline CDR1 and CDR2 sequences are SQVTM and ANQGSEA. Trimming left V 5 bases short and J 5 bases short, with 13 bases between. The CDR3 length is 13 residues. The CDR3 loop reads CSVTSPSHNEQFF. In DNA, the CDR3 is TGCAGCGTTACGTCCCCTTCCCACAATGAGCAGTTCTTC.

This clonotype was counted only a few times. V and J are TRBV29-1 and TRBJ2-7; D is unclear. Germline lookup yields CDR1 SQVTM and CDR2 ANQGSEA. The CDR3 spans 14 residues. V lost 2 bases and J lost 2, with 13 bases in between. The DNA of the CDR3 is TGCAGCGTTGAAACCGGGCGGATTCCCTACGAGCAGTACTTC. Amino acids: CSVETGRIPYEQYF.